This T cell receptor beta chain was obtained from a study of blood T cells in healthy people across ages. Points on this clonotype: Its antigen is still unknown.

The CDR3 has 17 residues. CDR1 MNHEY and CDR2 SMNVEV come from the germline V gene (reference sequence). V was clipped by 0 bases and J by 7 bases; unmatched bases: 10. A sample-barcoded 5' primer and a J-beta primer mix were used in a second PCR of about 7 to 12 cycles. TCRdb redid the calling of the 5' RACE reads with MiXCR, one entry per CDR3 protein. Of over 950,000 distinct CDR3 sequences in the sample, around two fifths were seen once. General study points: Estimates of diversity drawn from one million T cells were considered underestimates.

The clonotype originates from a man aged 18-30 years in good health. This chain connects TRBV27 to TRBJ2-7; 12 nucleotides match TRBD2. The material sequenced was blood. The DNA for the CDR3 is TGTGCCAGCAGTTTATCCCCGGGACTAGCGGGCCACAATGAGCAGTACTTC. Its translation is CASSLSPGLAGHNEQYF.